The T cell receptor beta chain described here comes from a study of cytomegalovirus exposure and HLA in healthy donors (dated by TCRdb to the late 2010s). For the study in its entirety: According to a later analysis, one platform produced both the 120 validation repertoires and the 666 repertoires of the first cohort. The study aimed to test whether signatures of past pathogen exposure could be identified by cataloging public T cell receptors. In addition to the first cohort of approximately 650 subjects, a separate validation cohort of approximately 130 different subjects was used. The study combined high-throughput TCR immunosequencing, statistical association of individual TCRs with disease status, and machine learning to predict cytomegalovirus infection status.

Results the study describes overall, beyond this receptor: Cytomegalovirus status was reported to be diagnosed by the classifier with high specificity and sensitivity in both the original and validation cohorts. The study listed 164 TCR beta chains as associated with cytomegalovirus. Three of the identified cytomegalovirus-associated TCR beta chains were confirmed in vitro to be specific for cytomegalovirus antigens. Subsequent analysis determined that TCRs grouped into clusters in the first cohort also showed a tendency toward co-occurrence across the 90 to 150 validation repertoires, and roughly 94% of cluster scores exceeded 0. The authors suggested that the approach could potentially be generalized to other disease states and immunological phenotypes. Most TCR sequences were seen in very few donors, while some public TCRs were found in many individuals. A later analysis lacked HLA typing for the validation cohort, so it scored co-occurrence in that cohort across all 110 or so repertoires.

Remarks on this clone: Its antigen has not been determined. Base quality data are lacking; no much larger clone is found one base away.

Libraries were prepared through the immunoSEQ multiplex PCR assay. The published analysis was carried out like this. A statistical classification framework was developed to diagnose cytomegalovirus status using the catalog of TCR beta chain sequences. This immuneACCESS table, as held by TCRdb, lists in-frame sequences with V and J called but not all clones. Of the missing ones, under half trace to an unresolved V gene in checked studies; the others have no known cause. V and J calls and clone size follow that table, whereas D and trimming were derived from the DNA. The sample table records over 120,000 clones; roughly 86% of these occur just once. The ten top clones hold under 5% of the sample. The germline V gene yields SGHTA for CDR1 and FQGNSA for CDR2. Trimming leaves V shorter by 10 bases and J shorter by 0 bases, with the junction holding 4 bases beyond the gene matches. The cysteine opens and the phenylalanine closes a CDR3 of 14 amino acids. Just the 42-base CDR3 DNA is kept, in frame starting at base 1.

The donors were included in the validation cohort of 130 or so subjects, a group kept apart from the approximately 700-subject first cohort. The chain is encoded by TRBV7-2 joined to TRBJ2-3; TRBD2 lines up with 10 middle nucleotides. Input material: PBMCs. This TCR derives from a man in his late teens or twenties in good health and CMV-seropositive. The CDR3 region has the sequence CATTLAGSTDTQYF. The DNA is TGTGCCACCACACTAGCGGGGAGCACAGATACGCAGTATTTT.